This paragraph covers one T cell receptor beta chain sequence. Its antigen is currently unknown. This sample was taken from a study of T cell responses to AZD1222 COVID-19 vaccine. Clones were read by immunoSEQ multiplex PCR, and TCRdb kept only the in-frame ones, dropping some. This sample has tens of thousands of clones, with 65% to 80% found just once. V lost 4 bases, J lost 5 bases, and 6 bases stayed unmatched. The CDR3 has 14 residues. The germline V gene encodes CDR1 SGHRS and CDR2 YFSETQ. General observations from the study: Donors, mostly white British, included more females; clonal diversity was possibly underestimated. Along spike, vaccine-associated CD4 TCRs were found throughout, with dominance at 160-218 and 743-854. Targeting of unmutated variant regions was reportedly seen in nearly half of spike-specific TCRs. Only 5 or 6 individuals given AZD1222 were seropositive at baseline.

The chain uses TRBV5-1 and TRBJ2-5; 9 positions match TRBD2. The clonotype was recovered from an adult in good health. The material sequenced was peripheral blood, taken on day 0 of AZD1222 vaccination. The chain's CDR3 is CASSKGLAGETQYF. The DNA for the CDR3 is TGCGCCAGCAGCAAGGGACTAGCTGGGGAGACCCAGTACTTC.